This T cell receptor (beta chain) was captured in a study of CD8 T cells in ankylosing spondylitis. This clonotype was seen many times. Its target is unknown. General observations from the study: Disease-linked clones proved CD8+ and comparatively uncommon in peripheral blood. Ankylosing spondylitis blood appeared to be characterized by a TCR beta motif of eight or nine highly homologous variants. Significant enrichment of disease-linked clones was reported in matched ankylosing spondylitis synovial fluid.

Quantitative 5'-RACE was performed with molecular barcodes, and it yielded the TCR beta libraries. TCRdb passed the 5' RACE reads through MiXCR, listing each CDR3 protein once. Of fewer than 400,000 distinct CDR3 sequences in the sample, 8% are singletons; the top ten hold roughly 15%. The germline V gene encodes CDR1 KGHSY and CDR2 FQNENV. The CDR3 runs 19 residues. V lost 1 base and J 0 bases, leaving 16 bases between the germline ends. The sequenced sample consisted of blood, either unsorted or a sorted T cell fraction (not recorded which). This clonotype was sampled from a male donor with ankylosing spondylitis. The chain couples TRBV16 to TRBJ1-6; D possibly corresponds to TRBD1 (5 bases). This CDR3 reads CASSQWIGGGDSYNSPLHF. CDR3 DNA sequence: TGTGCCAGCAGCCAATGGATCGGCGGAGGGGACTCCTATAATTCACCCCTCCACTTT. Filled out from reference TRBV16 and TRBJ1-6, the complete variable domain reads GEEVAQTPKHLVRGEGQKAKLYCAPIKGHSYVFWYQQVLKNEFKFLISFQNENVFDETGMPKERFSAKCLPNSPCSLEIQATKLEDSAVYFCASSQWIGGGDSYNSPLHFGNGTRLTVT.